This T cell receptor (beta chain) came from a study of shared clonotypes between healthy human individuals. Execution of the assay was at deep level. Libraries were prepared by immunoSEQ multiplex PCR; TCRdb keeps only in-frame clonotypes and omits some of them. The table has 2 million to 2.5 million clones, 80% to 95% seen once; the top ten hold 0.36%. General study findings and limits: At large depth, rarefaction still showed sorted-subset sequencing to be incomplete. Sequencing depth was predicted to influence how clonotypes are shared among donors.

The V gene end was trimmed by 0 bases and the J gene end by 3 bases; junction bases not matched to a gene: 5. CDR3 length equals 15 residues. Germline V gene data show CDR1 as SGHRS and CDR2 as YFSETQ. On this clone itself: What it recognizes is unknown. Other DNA sequences in this specimen translate into the identical CDR3.

The receptor's source is a man aged 18 to 30 in good health. Some clones in this sample may be carry-over from other donors' samples. The V and J genes are TRBV5-1 and TRBJ1-1; 7 nucleotides line up with TRBD1. Material for sequencing was naive CD4+ T cells from PBMCs. Subset described: CD45RA+ positively selected. The CDR3 loop is CASSLEGAGDTEAFF. Written as DNA, the CDR3 is TGCGCCAGCAGCTTGGAGGGGGCAGGGGACACTGAAGCTTTCTTT.